The 27 T cell receptor beta chains listed next were all sequenced from one sample in a study of blood T cell repertoires in COVID-19 (dated by TCRdb to the early 2020s). Receptor libraries were prepared by the immunoSEQ multiplex PCR assay. TCRdb limited this immuneACCESS table to in-frame rearrangements with V and J called. A share of clones is missing; checked studies link under half to unresolved V genes, and the rest is unexplained. The sample records about 130,000 clones, less than 90% of which are singletons. The ten largest clonotypes hold roughly 2.3% of the sample. The source material was PBMCs or T cells enriched from blood (not recorded which). All receptors come from a woman between 50 and 59 years old who had recovered from COVID-19.

The gene calls are TRBV13 and TRBJ2-3, with 9 positions matching TRBD2. J gave up 8 bases and V 4 bases, and 10 bases lay outside the gene matches. The germline gives CDR1 PRHDT, CDR2 FYEKMQ (reference sequence). The CDR3 is 15 amino acids. DNA of the CDR3: TGTGCCAGCAGCTCTCGACTAGCGGCTGGGGGTACGCAGTATTTT. It specifies CASSSRLAAGGTQYF.

This rearrangement joins TRBV19 to TRBJ1-2; TRBD1 matches at 10 bases. The CDR3 consists of 15 residues. J was trimmed by 4 bases and V by 4 bases; bases with no gene match: 6. Looked up from germline, CDR1 is LNHDA and CDR2 is SQIVND (reference sequence). CDR3 sequence: CASSTTGTGVYGYTF. The DNA for the CDR3 is TGTGCCAGTAGTACAACCGGGACAGGGGTCTATGGCTACACCTTC. Filled out from reference TRBV19 and TRBJ1-2, the complete variable domain reads DGGITQSPKYLFRKEGQNVTLSCEQNLNHDAMYWYRQDPGQGLRLIYYSQIVNDFQKGDIAEGYSVSREKKESFPLTVTSAQKNPTAFYLCASSTTGTGVYGYTFGSGTRLTVV.

The V and J genes are TRBV7-2 and TRBJ2-1; 9 bases are a match to TRBD1. The CDR3 covers 16 residues. Germline lookup yields CDR1 SGHTA and CDR2 FQGNSA. Germline trimming cut 5 bases from V and 4 bases from J; bases unmatched to any gene: 9. The CDR3 DNA sequence: TGTGCCAGCAGCCCAGGCGGGACAGGGTATTACAATGAGCAGTTCTTC. Its translation is CASSPGGTGYYNEQFF.

The chain combines TRBV29-1 with TRBJ2-3; the match to TRBD2 covers 11 bases. CDR3 length equals 15 residues. Trimming removed 4 bases from V and 6 bases from J; junction bases left unmatched: 9. Germline CDR1 and CDR2: SQVTM and ANQGSEA. The CDR3 loop reads CSVATSGGRSDTQYF. CDR3 coding DNA: TGCAGCGTTGCAACTAGCGGGGGCCGAAGTGATACGCAGTATTTT.

A word on this clone: The junction departs from the called germline gene at one end, perhaps through a read error. This chain links TRBV7-7 with TRBJ2-7; a weak D match, TRBD1 (6 bases). Germline CDR1 reads SSHAT; CDR2 reads FNYEAQ (reference sequence). The CDR3 has 15 amino acids. The CDR3 protein is CASSSPDSFSYEQYF. Here the CDR3 DNA reads TGTGCTAGCAGCTCTCCGGACAGTTTCAGCTACGAGCAGTACTTC.

The chain is built from TRBV7-3 and TRBJ2-1; D is ambiguous. The CDR3 covers 13 residues. Germline V gene sequence: CDR1 SGHTA, CDR2 FQGTGA. Deletions cut 0 bases from V and 7 bases from J, with 7 bases between. The CDR3 nucleotides read TGTGCCAGCAGCTTAACGGGCTTAAATGAGCAGTTCTTC. Residues: CASSLTGLNEQFF.

In this sample, this clone turned up a few times. One end of the junction fails to match germline, which may point to a read error. V usage is TRBV7-7 and J usage is TRBJ2-7; D possibly corresponds to TRBD2 (5 bases). This CDR3 is 14 amino acids long. The germline gives CDR1 SSHAT, CDR2 FNYEAQ (reference sequence). CDR3 sequence reads: CASSLGTGNYEQYF. Written as DNA, the CDR3 is TGTGCTAGCAGCTTAGGAACCGGGAACTACGAGCAGTACTTC. Filled out from reference TRBV7-7 and TRBJ2-7, the complete variable domain reads GAGVSQSPRYKVTKRGQDVTLRCDPISSHATLYWYQQALGQGPEFLTYFNYEAQPDKSGLPSDRFSAERPEGSISTLTIQRTEQRDSAMYRCASSLGTGNYEQYFGPGTRLTVT.

The V call is TRBV1, the J call TRBJ2-1; the table's D call of TRBD2 was not tested on the DNA. TRBV1 is noted as a pseudogene. CDR3 length equals 19 residues. The CDR3 region has the DNA TGCACCAGCAGCCAAGATGGTGAGGCTAGCGGGGGGCAGGTCAATGAGCAGTTCTTC. This gives the protein CTSSQDGEASGGQVNEQFF.

This chain connects TRBV5-1 to TRBJ1-2; 9 bases align to TRBD1. The CDR3 spans 14 residues. With V trimmed by 6 bases and J by 8 bases, 11 bases remained unmatched. Germline CDR1 and CDR2: SGHRS and YFSETQ. CDR3 coding DNA: TGCGCCAGCAATCCGGGACAGGGCCATGGGGGCTACACCTTC. Translation: CASNPGQGHGGYTF.

The CDR3 nucleotides are TGTGCCAGTAGTTCCCGGACAGGGCGAGAGCAGTACTTC. Residues: CASSSRTGREQYF. The V gene is TRBV19, the J gene TRBJ2-7; 8 nucleotides align to TRBD1. This CDR3 is built from 13 residues. From germline, CDR1 is LNHDA and CDR2 SQIVND (reference sequence). The ends lost 5 bases at V and 7 bases at J; junction bases unmatched: 7.

The chain uses TRBV10-3 and TRBJ2-1; 10 bases align to TRBD2. This CDR3 comprises 16 residues. CDR1 is ENHRY and CDR2 is SYGVKD in the germline V gene. The J segment lost 6 bases and the V segment lost 5 bases, leaving 10 bases of the junction unmatched. CDR3 region: CAISSTGTSASNEQFF. CDR3 in DNA: TGTGCCATCAGTAGTACCGGGACTAGCGCAAGCAATGAGCAGTTCTTC.

The chain employs TRBV7-6 and TRBJ2-1, with TRBD2 matching 13 bases. This CDR3 has 19 amino acids. The V gene end was trimmed by 1 base and the J gene end by 0 bases; junction bases not matched to a gene: 6. From germline, CDR1 is SGHVS and CDR2 FNYEAQ. The CDR3 DNA sequence: TGTGCCAGCAGCTTAGGACTAGCGGGGGGCTTGAGCTCCTACAATGAGCAGTTCTTC. Its translation is CASSLGLAGGLSSYNEQFF.

CDR3 in amino acids: CASSLLADYWDIQYF. The CDR3 bases are TGTGCCAGCAGCTTGTTGGCGGACTATTGGGACATTCAGTACTTC. The chain is built from TRBV5-6 and TRBJ2-4; D perhaps matches TRBD2 (6 bases). The V and J ends lost 1 base and 8 bases respectively, with 16 bases between them. Germline CDR1 and CDR2: SGHDT and YYEEEE. The CDR3 has 15 amino acids.

The genes are TRBV5-1 and TRBJ2-1; TRBD1 is a possible D gene (5 bases). With 4 bases removed from V and 8 bases from J, the gap between germline ends came to 16 bases. This CDR3 is built from 14 residues. Germline CDR1 and CDR2: SGHRS and YFSETQ. The CDR3 here is CASSTGPGPDEQFF. The CDR3, as DNA: TGCGCCAGCAGCACTGGTCCAGGGCCCGATGAGCAGTTCTTC.

V is TRBV7-2 and J is TRBJ1-1; D ambiguous. The CDR3 is 12 amino acids. V lost 2 bases and J 4 bases, leaving 5 bases between the germline ends. Germline V CDR1 and CDR2: SGHTA, FQGNSA. The CDR3 protein is CASSLLSTEAFF. The CDR3 DNA is TGTGCCAGCAGCTTACTTTCCACTGAAGCTTTCTTT.

CDR3 bases: TGTGCCAGCATGACCGGGACAGGGGTCCCCGAGCAGTACTTC. Translation gives CASMTGTGVPEQYF. This chain connects TRBV2 to TRBJ2-7, with TRBD1 matching 10 bases. The length of the CDR3 is 14 residues. Germline V gene sequence: CDR1 SNHLY, CDR2 FYNNEI. Unmatched junction bases numbered 9, after V lost 7 bases and J lost 6 bases.

This clone was picked up one time. The J gene is TRBJ2-7, the V gene TRBV10-2, with 7 positions matching TRBD2. V was clipped by 4 bases and J by 3 bases; unmatched bases: 0. This CDR3 has 12 residues. Germline assignment: CDR1 WSHSY and CDR2 SAAADI. In DNA, the CDR3 is TGCGCCAGCAGTGGGGACTACTACGAGCAGTACTTC. This translates into CASSGDYYEQYF.

This chain links TRBV29-1 with TRBJ1-1, with D perhaps matching TRBD1 (5 bases). V lost 7 bases and J lost 4, with 16 bases in between. The CDR3 spans 13 residues. Germline CDR1 is SQVTM and CDR2 is ANQGSEA. CDR3 bases: TGCAGCGGATGGCCGGGACTCAGCACTGAAGCTTTCTTT. Its protein is CSGWPGLSTEAFF.

The chain carries TRBV4-1 and TRBJ2-3, with D hard to call. Trimming stripped 2 bases from V and 0 bases from J, with 3 bases between. Germline V CDR1 and CDR2: MGHRA, YSYEKL. This CDR3 region has 13 residues. CDR3 sequence reads: CASSQQSTDTQYF. The CDR3 region has the DNA TGCGCCAGCAGCCAACAAAGCACAGATACGCAGTATTTT.

The rearrangement uses TRBV18 and TRBJ1-4; D is ambiguous. Germline V gene lookup returns CDR1 KGHSH and CDR2 LQKENI. V lost 3 bases to trimming and J lost 7 bases, with 9 bases between them. The CDR3 is 13 residues long. The chain's CDR3 is CASSPTEGEKLFF. In DNA form, the CDR3 reads TGTGCCAGCTCACCGACTGAAGGTGAAAAACTGTTTTTT.

The chain carries TRBV15 and TRBJ1-1, with unresolved D. Trimming took 4 bases from V and 1 from J, leaving 13 bases between them. Germline CDR1 and CDR2: LNHNV and YYDKDF (reference sequence). The CDR3 totals 15 residues. CDR3 amino acids: CATSTPLATNTEAFF. CDR3 coding DNA: TGTGCCACCAGCACCCCTTTAGCCACGAACACTGAAGCTTTCTTT.

The sample holds one count of this clone. The chain combines TRBV6-5 with TRBJ2-7, with D possibly TRBD2 on 5 matching bases. The CDR3 has 16 amino acids. CDR1 MNHEY and CDR2 SVGAGI come from the germline V gene. V was shortened by 0 bases and J by 0 bases, with 12 bases between the two germline ends. As DNA, the CDR3 is TGTGCCAGCAGTTACTCGGGCGCGGGCAGCTCCTACGAGCAGTACTTC. It codes for CASSYSGAGSSYEQYF.

The chain recombines TRBV29-1 with TRBJ1-2; D is perhaps TRBD1 (6 bases). This CDR3 has 10 amino acids. The germline V and J ends were trimmed by 6 bases and 6 bases, with 8 bases remaining between them. Looked up from germline, CDR1 is SQVTM and CDR2 is ANQGSEA. The CDR3 loop is CSVYRDGYTF. The CDR3 DNA reads as TGCAGCGTATACAGGGATGGCTACACCTTC.

The chain combines TRBV27 with TRBJ1-6, with a tentative D call TRBD1 (5 bases). Germline V CDR1 and CDR2: MNHEY, SMNVEV (reference sequence). CDR3 length: 16 amino acids. The V gene lost 6 bases and the J gene lost 0 bases, with 12 bases spanning the gap. Here the CDR3 DNA reads TGTGCCAGCAGGTGGTCGGGGGGCTCCTATAATTCACCCCTCCACTTT. The encoded protein is CASRWSGGSYNSPLHF.

The rearrangement links TRBV2 to TRBJ2-2; D might be TRBD1 (6 bases). The CDR3 loop spans 16 amino acids. Trimming cost V 5 bases and J 4 bases, with 17 bases left between them. The germline gives CDR1 SNHLY, CDR2 FYNNEI. CDR3 amino acids: CASSSAGALGTGELFF. In DNA form, the CDR3 reads TGTGCCAGCAGTTCCGCAGGGGCCTTGGGCACCGGGGAGCTGTTTTTT.

The chain is built from TRBV28 and TRBJ1-5; 8 nucleotides line up with TRBD1. The CDR3 covers 16 residues. Germline V CDR1 and CDR2: MDHEN, SYDVKM. Trimming at V came to 2 bases and at J to 5 bases, leaving 8 bases not matched to a gene. CDR3 in amino acids: CASSLSSGQGDQPQHF. The CDR3 bases are TGTGCCAGCAGTTTAAGTTCCGGACAGGGAGATCAGCCCCAGCATTTT.

The chain joins TRBV14 to TRBJ2-7, with TRBD1 identical over 9 bases. V was clipped by 0 bases and J by 7 bases; unmatched bases: 7. Germline V gene sequence: CDR1 SGHDN, CDR2 FVKESK. The CDR3 runs to 15 residues. The CDR3 is CASSQEAGTGFEQYF. The DNA of the CDR3 is TGTGCCAGCAGCCAAGAAGCCGGGACAGGGTTTGAGCAGTACTTC.